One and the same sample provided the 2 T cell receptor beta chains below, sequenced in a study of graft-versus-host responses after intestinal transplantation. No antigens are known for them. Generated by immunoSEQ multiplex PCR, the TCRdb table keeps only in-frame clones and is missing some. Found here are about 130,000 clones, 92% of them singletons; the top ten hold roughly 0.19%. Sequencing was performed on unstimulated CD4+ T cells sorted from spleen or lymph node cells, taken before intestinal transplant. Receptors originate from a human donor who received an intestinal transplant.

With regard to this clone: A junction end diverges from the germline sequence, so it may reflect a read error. The CDR3 is CASRWTGPQKTQYF. The CDR3 coding sequence is TGTGCCAGCAGGTGGACAGGGCCCCAAAAGACCCAGTACTTC. The gene calls are TRBV28 and TRBJ2-5; 8 positions agree with TRBD1. Germline V gene data show CDR1 as MDHEN and CDR2 as SYDVKM. The CDR3 runs to 14 residues. The entire variable domain, with the rest obtained from reference TRBV28 and TRBJ2-5, is as follows: DVKVTQSSRYLVKRTGEKVFLECVQDMDHENMFWYRQDPGLGLRLIYFSYDVKMKEKGDIPEGYSVSREKKERFSLILESASTNQTSMYLCASRWTGPQKTQYFGPGTRLLVL.

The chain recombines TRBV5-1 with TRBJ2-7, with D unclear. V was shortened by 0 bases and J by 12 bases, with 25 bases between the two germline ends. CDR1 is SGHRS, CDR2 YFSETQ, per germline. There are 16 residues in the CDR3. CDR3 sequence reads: CASSLETGPLVEGRYF. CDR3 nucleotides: TGCGCCAGCAGCTTGGAGACGGGCCCTCTCGTAGAAGGGCGGTACTTC.